This T cell receptor (beta chain) originates from a study of regulatory T cells in long-lasting Graves disease. At the level of the study: The antithyroid drugs taken by newly diagnosed Graves' patients had been used for under 3 months.

Relying on iRepertoire HTBI primers and Arm-PCR of CDR3 regions, the team built TCR beta libraries. MiXCR, run by TCRdb on the multiplex PCR reads, gives a single entry per CDR3 protein. Of under 700,000 distinct CDR3 sequences detected, more than 15% appear once; the ten largest clones hold around 25%. Trimming cost V 3 bases and J 7 bases; bases outside gene matches: 1. This CDR3 spans 14 amino acids. Germline assignment: CDR1 LGHDT and CDR2 YNNKEL (reference sequence). Time point: newly diagnosed GD, antithyroid drugs for less than 3 months. PBMC-extracted RNA yielded the TCR library. The table lists this clonotype with many counts. This sample was shared with a second study, whose subject was T cells in Graves' hyperthyroidism and ophthalmopathy. That source adds: Uncontrolled infections, other autoimmune diseases, pregnancy or lactation led to exclusion of patients. Ophthalmopathy was identified by the model a median around 6 months ahead of onset.

The receptor was isolated from a middle-aged woman with Graves disease. Sample: peripheral blood mononuclear cells (PBMCs), taken at new diagnosis, from a patient treated with antithyroid drugs. The chain links TRBV3-1 to TRBJ1-4; 11 positions agree with TRBD1. Written as DNA, the CDR3 is TGTGCCAGCAGCCAGGGACAGGGGGTTGAAAAACTGTTTTTT. Amino acids: CASSQGQGVEKLFF.